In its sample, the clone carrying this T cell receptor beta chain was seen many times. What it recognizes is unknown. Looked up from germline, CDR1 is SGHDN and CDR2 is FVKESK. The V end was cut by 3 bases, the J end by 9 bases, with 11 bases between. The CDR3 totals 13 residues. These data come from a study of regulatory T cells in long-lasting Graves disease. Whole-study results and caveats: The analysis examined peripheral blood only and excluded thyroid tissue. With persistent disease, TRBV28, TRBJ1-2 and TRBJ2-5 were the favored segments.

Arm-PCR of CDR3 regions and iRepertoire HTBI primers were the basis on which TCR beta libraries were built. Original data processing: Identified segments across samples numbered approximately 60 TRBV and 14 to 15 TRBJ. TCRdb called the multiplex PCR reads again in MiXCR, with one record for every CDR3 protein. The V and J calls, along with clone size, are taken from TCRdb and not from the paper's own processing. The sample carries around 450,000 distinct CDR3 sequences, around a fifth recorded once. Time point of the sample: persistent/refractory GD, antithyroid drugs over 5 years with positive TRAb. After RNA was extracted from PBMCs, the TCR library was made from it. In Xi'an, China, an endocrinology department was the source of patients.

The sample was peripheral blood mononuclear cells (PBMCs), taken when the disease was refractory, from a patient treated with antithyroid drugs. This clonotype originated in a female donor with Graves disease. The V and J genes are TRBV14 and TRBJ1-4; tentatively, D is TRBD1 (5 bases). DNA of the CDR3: TGTGCCAGCAGCCAGAGGGGATGGAAAAAACTGTTTTTT. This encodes CASSQRGWKKLFF.